This T cell receptor beta chain emerged from a study of T cells in Graves' hyperthyroidism and ophthalmopathy. Study-level background: Peripheral blood was collected at initial diagnosis, before any treatment. Study-level points and caveats: Model predictions of ophthalmopathy came a median approximately 6 months before onset.

This clonotype was detected ten times or more. No antigen is known for it. Authors of the study amplified TCR beta CDR3 regions from RNA transcripts. A set of HTBI primers served as the primers for a first-round RT-PCR of the TCR CDR3. TCRdb called the multiplex PCR reads again in MiXCR, with one record for every CDR3 protein. The sample holds 150,000 to 200,000 distinct CDR3 sequences, 17% seen once. V was pared by 4 bases and J by 2 bases, with 9 bases between. Germline V gene lookup returns CDR1 MDHEN and CDR2 SYDVKM. The CDR3 has 13 residues. Exclusion criteria comprised uncontrolled infection, other autoimmune disease, pregnancy or lactation.

The sequence derives from a woman in her 50s with Graves' hyperthyroidism. The chain uses TRBV28 and TRBJ2-7; D is unclear. Material: blood. The CDR3 loop is CASSSAGPYEQYF. DNA for the CDR3: TGTGCCAGCAGTTCCGCAGGTCCCTACGAGCAGTACTTC.